A selection of T cell receptor beta chains follows, all from one sample in a study of neurological immune-mediated disorders. A single record per CDR3 protein comes from TCRdb applying MiXCR to the 5' RACE reads. The profile covers about 42,000 distinct CDR3 sequences, with about 22% appearing a single time and approximately 4.3% taken by the ten largest. The sample comprised PBMCs. The receptors stem from a man between 60 and 75 years old with HTLV-1-associated myelopathy (HAM/TSP). The CDR3 runs from the conserved cysteine through the conserved F or W. A D gene is named only where the DNA matches it firmly. Clone size is given for some rows only: seen once, a few or many times, or a class if the clone is expanded.

j_call,v_call,clone_size,d_call,cdr3_nt,cdr3_aa
TRBJ1-1,TRBV10-2,many,-,TGCGCCAGCCCAAAGGACTGCCTTAGTGAAGCTTTCTTT,CASPKDCLSEAFF
TRBJ2-3,TRBV5-1,-,TRBD2,TGCGCCAGCAGATGGACTAGCGGGAGTGGAGATACGCAGTATTTT,CASRWTSGSGDTQYF
TRBJ2-2,TRBV4-1,many,-,TGCGCCAGCAGTCCTTCTTGGGGGTCCACCGGGGAGCTGTTTTTT,CASSPSWGSTGELFF
TRBJ1-1,TRBV25-1,many,-,TGTGCCAGCAGTGATTGGGCCGAAGCTTTCTTT,CASSDWAEAFF
TRBJ2-2,TRBV12-3/TRBV12-4,many,-,TGTGCCAGCAGCCAGTACACCGGGGAGCTGTTTTTT,CASSQYTGELFF
TRBJ2-1,TRBV25-1,-,TRBD1,TGTGCCAGCAGTGGACAATCCAGGACAGGCCGCGTACTCACACCCTACAATGAGCAGTTCTTC,CASSGQSRTGRVLTPYNEQFF
TRBJ2-7,TRBV20-1,many,TRBD1,TGCAGTGCTAGAGATGCGAACAGGGGTCGGGACGAGCAGTACTTC,CSARDANRGRDEQYF
TRBJ2-1,TRBV28,many,TRBD2,TGTGCCAGCACCCCTGCCGGACTAGTCTTCAATGAGCAGTTCTTC,CASTPAGLVFNEQFF
TRBJ2-1,TRBV20-1,many,-,TGCAGTGCTCCGCAAGGAGGTCACAATGAGCAGTTCTTC,CSAPQGGHNEQFF
TRBJ1-5,TRBV11-2,many,-,TGTGCCAGCAGCTTGGCCGGGGTCAATCAGCCCCAGCATTTT,CASSLAGVNQPQHF
TRBJ1-6,TRBV3-1,many,-,TGTGCCAGCAGCCCTTCGGACGGGAGAGGTTCACCCCTCCACTTT,CASSPSDGRGSPLHF
TRBJ2-7,TRBV5-6,many,TRBD1,TGTGCCAGCAGCCAAAGGACAGGGCGGGACGAGCAGTACTTC,CASSQRTGRDEQYF
TRBJ2-5,TRBV5-1,many,TRBD2,TGCGCCAGCAGCCTGAGACTAGCGGGAGGGCTGCTACAAGAGACCCAGTACTTC,CASSLRLAGGLLQETQYF
TRBJ2-3,TRBV7-2,many,-,TGTGCCAGCAGCTTCGACTTTTCTGATACGCAGTATTTT,CASSFDFSDTQYF
TRBJ2-7,TRBV18,many,-,TGTGCCAGCTCACCGGGACATTTCTACGAGCAGTACTTC,CASSPGHFYEQYF
TRBJ2-7,TRBV20-1,many,-,TGCAGTGCTAGGACAGACAGGACCTCCTACGAGCAGTACTTC,CSARTDRTSYEQYF
TRBJ1-4,TRBV4-2,many,TRBD1,TGTGCCAGCAGCCACGGACAGGGGGCCGGCAATGAAAAACTGTTTTTT,CASSHGQGAGNEKLFF
TRBJ2-4,TRBV3-1,many,-,TGTGCCAGCAGCCAAGACGACAAAAACATTCAGTACTTC,CASSQDDKNIQYF
TRBJ2-2,TRBV4-2,many,TRBD2,TGTGCCAGCGAAATGGCCGGACTAGCGGGGCACACCGGGGAGCTGTTTTTT,CASEMAGLAGHTGELFF
TRBJ1-1,TRBV12-3/TRBV12-4,many,TRBD1,TGTGCCAGCAGGAGACAGGGTGACCTGATCACTGAAGCTTTCTTT,CASRRQGDLITEAFF
TRBJ2-4,TRBV20-1,many,-,TGCAGTGCTCTAGGGGCGGGGAACGCCAAAAACATTCAGTACTTC,CSALGAGNAKNIQYF
TRBJ2-5,TRBV29-1,many,-,TGCAGCGTTGAATATCGCGGGACCCAGTACTTC,CSVEYRGTQYF
TRBJ1-4,TRBV4-3,-,-,TGCGCCAGCAGCCAAGATCGTTGGGAGGAGGAAAAACTGTTTTTT,CASSQDRWEEEKLFF
TRBJ1-3,TRBV3-1,many,-,TGTGCCAGCAGCCATCCCCCTGGGCCCCTCTCTGGAAACACCATATATTTT,CASSHPPGPLSGNTIYF
TRBJ2-3,TRBV9,many,-,TGTGCCAGCAGCGTAGAGCCAACTAGCACAGATACGCAGTATTTT,CASSVEPTSTDTQYF
TRBJ2-3,TRBV20-1,few,-,TGCAGTGCAACGAGGGGAATAGATACGCAGTATTTT,CSATRGIDTQYF
TRBJ2-3,TRBV18,-,-,TGTGCCAGCTCACCACGGCTCCCAGATACGCAGTATTTT,CASSPRLPDTQYF
TRBJ2-3,TRBV11-1,many,-,TGTGCCAGCAGCCCAGGACGAAGCACAGATACGCAGTATTTT,CASSPGRSTDTQYF
TRBJ1-4,TRBV20-1,medium-sized,-,TGCAGTGCTAGCCCAGAAAATGAAAAACTGTTTTTT,CSASPENEKLFF
TRBJ1-6,TRBV3-1,many,-,TGTGCCAGCAGCCAAGTCCACGGGTTATCGGCCGGGAGTTCACCCCTCCACTTT,CASSQVHGLSAGSSPLHF
TRBJ2-2,TRBV5-1,many,-,TGCGCCAGCAGCTTGAGCCCGGGGGCGAACACCGGGGAGCTGTTTTTT,CASSLSPGANTGELFF
TRBJ2-1,TRBV7-9,many,TRBD2,TGTGCCAGCAGACCCGGGGGACTATGGAGTTACAATGAGCAGTTCTTC,CASRPGGLWSYNEQFF
TRBJ2-5,TRBV20-1,many,-,TGCAGTGCTAGAGATAACAGTGAGACCCAGTACTTC,CSARDNSETQYF
TRBJ2-7,TRBV4-2,many,-,TGTGCCAGCAGCCAAGCGGTAGGGGAGCAGTACTTC,CASSQAVGEQYF
TRBJ1-1,TRBV6-6,many,-,TGTGCCAGCAGTTACGGGGGGGATACTGAAGCTTTCTTT,CASSYGGDTEAFF
TRBJ2-1,TRBV20-1,-,-,TGCAGTGCTAGGGATGGGAGGAGCTCCTACAATGAGCAGTTCTTC,CSARDGRSSYNEQFF
TRBJ1-5,TRBV21-1,many,-,TGTGCCAGCAGCGAGGGAGGGAACGCCTATAGCAATCAGCCCCAGCATTTT,CASSEGGNAYSNQPQHF
TRBJ1-1,TRBV7-2,many,-,TGTGCCAGCACCCTAGCGGGGGTGTATACTGAAGCTTTCTTT,CASTLAGVYTEAFF
TRBJ1-4,TRBV5-1,many,-,TGCGCCAGCAGCCCGGCAGCAACTAATGAAAAACTGTTTTTT,CASSPAATNEKLFF
TRBJ1-5,TRBV11-1,many,-,TGTGCCAGCAGCTTGAATAATGATCAGCCCCAGCATTTT,CASSLNNDQPQHF
TRBJ2-2,TRBV5-1,many,TRBD1,TGCGCCAGCAGCGATACAGGGGCCTTCACCGGGGAGCTGTTTTTT,CASSDTGAFTGELFF
TRBJ2-1,TRBV9,many,-,TGTGCCAGCAGCGTAGAGGTCTTCGTGGGCGAGCAGTTCTTC,CASSVEVFVGEQFF
TRBJ2-4,TRBV21-1,many,-,TGTGCCAGCATTCCGGGACAGGGAGGCGAAAACATTCAGTACTTC,CASIPGQGGENIQYF
TRBJ2-2,TRBV7-6,few,-,TGTGCCAGCAGCCCCCCCCCGGACACCGGGGAGCTGTTTTTT,CASSPPPDTGELFF
TRBJ2-1,TRBV7-9,many,-,TGTGCCAGCAGCCCCGGGACCTCCTACAATGAGCAGTTCTTC,CASSPGTSYNEQFF